This TCR beta chain came from a study of CD8+ T cells in alopecia areata. The authors extracted RNA and reverse transcribed it into cDNA as the sequencing template. Using immunoSEQ multiplex PCR, the repertoire was profiled, and TCRdb retains in-frame clones only, with some absent. The sample records around 180,000 clones, approximately 67% being singletons. Germline V gene lookup returns CDR1 LGHNA and CDR2 YSLEER. This CDR3 comprises 18 residues. The junction had 9 bases not matched to a gene; V was cut back by 0 bases and J by 6 bases. This sample's treatment: oral pan-JAK inhibitor, 5-10 mg twice daily. Alopecia areata patients provided lesional scalp punch biopsies and peripheral blood, both collected for the study.

The rearrangement joins TRBV4-3 to TRBJ2-1, with 12 nucleotides matching TRBD2. The clonotype was recovered from a human donor with alopecia areata. The starting material was CD4+ T cells sorted from blood, obtained around week 50, from a patient treated with tofacitinib. The CDR3 loop reads CASSQDVMVGLAGNEQFF. The CDR3 DNA follows: TGCGCCAGCAGCCAAGATGTTATGGTGGGACTAGCGGGCAATGAGCAGTTCTTC.